This TCR beta chain was recorded in a study of metastatic and nonmetastatic thyroid tumors. The V gene lost 2 bases and the J gene lost 0 bases, with 5 bases spanning the gap. Per germline, CDR1 MNHNS and CDR2 SASEGT. This CDR3 has 13 amino acids. TCRdb re-analyzed the PCR reads through MiXCR. The sample has approximately 6,400 clones; roughly a third are singletons. Each patient went into thyroid surgery without having received any treatment. Sample: tumor tissue. The genes are TRBV6-1 and TRBJ2-7; no clear D. This TCR was sampled from a female donor with papillary thyroid cancer or a benign thyroid nodule (not recorded which). Some clones in this sample may be carry-over from other donors' samples. The CDR3 DNA sequence: TGTGCCAGCAGTGAACAGCCCTCCTACGAGCAGTACTTC. Translation gives CASSEQPSYEQYF.